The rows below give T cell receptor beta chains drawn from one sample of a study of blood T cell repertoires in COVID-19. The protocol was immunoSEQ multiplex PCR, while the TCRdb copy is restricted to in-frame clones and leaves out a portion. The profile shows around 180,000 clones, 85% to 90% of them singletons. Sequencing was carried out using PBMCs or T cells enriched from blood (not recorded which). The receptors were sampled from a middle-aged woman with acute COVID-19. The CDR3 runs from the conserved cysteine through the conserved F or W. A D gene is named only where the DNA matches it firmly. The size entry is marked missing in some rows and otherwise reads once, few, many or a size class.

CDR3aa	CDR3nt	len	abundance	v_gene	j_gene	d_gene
CASSWSGSNAEAFF	TGTGCCAGCAGTTGGAGTGGGAGCAACGCTGAAGCTTTCTTT	14	-	TRBV2	TRBJ1-1	-
CSVPGQGGQPQHF	TGCAGCGTGCCGGGACAGGGCGGTCAGCCCCAGCATTTT	13	-	TRBV29-1	TRBJ1-5	TRBD1
CASSLGISYNSPLHF	TGCGCCAGCAGCCTCGGGATCTCCTATAATTCACCCCTCCACTTT	15	-	TRBV4-1	TRBJ1-6	-
CASSFRTGELFF	TGTGCCAGCAGCTTCAGGACCGGGGAGCTGTTTTTT	12	-	TRBV27	TRBJ2-2	-
CASSQLLAGGNTQYF	TGTGCCAGCAGCCAACTCCTAGCGGGGGGGAATACGCAGTATTTT	15	-	TRBV3-1/TRBV3-2	TRBJ2-3	TRBD2
CASRPGTGQGYTF	TGTGCCAGCAGGCCGGGGACAGGGCAAGGCTACACCTTC	13	-	TRBV2	TRBJ1-2	TRBD1
CASSGGLAGSYEQYF	TGTGCCAGCAGCGGGGGACTAGCGGGCTCCTACGAGCAGTACTTC	15	-	TRBV9	TRBJ2-7	TRBD2
CASSQDLRGGRGEKLFF	TGCGCCAGCAGCCAAGACCTAAGGGGAGGGCGGGGTGAAAAACTGTTTTTT	17	-	TRBV4-1	TRBJ1-4	-
CASSLSTGTSYEQYF	TGTGCCAGCAGCTTAAGTACCGGGACATCCTACGAGCAGTACTTC	15	-	TRBV7-2	TRBJ2-7	-
CASSKICRTGAREQYF	TGTGCCAGCAGCAAAATTTGTAGGACAGGGGCCCGCGAGCAGTACTTC	16	-	TRBV21-1	TRBJ2-7	-
CASSLTAGGAGYGYTF	TGTGCCAGCAGCTTAACCGCAGGGGGCGCGGGTTATGGCTACACCTTC	16	-	TRBV7-2	TRBJ1-2	TRBD1
CASSSRTGTGNTIYF	TGCGCCAGCAGCTCCCGGACAGGGACTGGAAACACCATATATTTT	15	-	TRBV5-1	TRBJ1-3	TRBD1
CASSYSGGFSQFF	TGTGCCAGCAGTTACTCCGGGGGTTTCAGCCAGTTCTTC	13	-	TRBV6-5	TRBJ2-1	-
CASSISSGETDTQYF	TGCGCCAGCAGTATCTCTAGCGGGGAGACAGATACGCAGTATTTT	15	-	TRBV10-2	TRBJ2-3	TRBD2
CASSIQGGTEAFF	TGTGCCAGTAGTATTCAGGGGGGCACTGAAGCTTTCTTT	13	-	TRBV19	TRBJ1-1	TRBD1
CASRLQQGADQPQHF	TGTGCCAGCAGACTCCAACAGGGGGCCGATCAGCCCCAGCATTTT	15	once	TRBV6-5	TRBJ1-5	TRBD1
CASTRASSATDTQYF	TGTGCCAGCACCCGAGCGAGTAGCGCGACAGATACGCAGTATTTT	15	-	TRBV6-5	TRBJ2-3	-
CASSRAGDTDTQYF	TGCGCCAGCAGCCGAGCGGGGGACACAGATACGCAGTATTTT	14	-	TRBV5-1	TRBJ2-3	TRBD2
CATSRDYGAGTPSEQYF	TGTGCCACCAGCAGAGATTATGGAGCGGGGACCCCTTCCGAGCAGTACTTC	17	-	TRBV15	TRBJ2-7	TRBD2
CASSARTSGATQYF	TGTGCCAGCAGCGCCAGGACTAGCGGGGCGACGCAGTATTTT	14	-	TRBV9	TRBJ2-3	TRBD2
CASSLGTSGTEQFF	TGTGCCAGCAGCCTCGGGACTAGCGGGACTGAGCAGTTCTTC	14	-	TRBV9	TRBJ2-1	TRBD2
CASSRRDREQETQYF	TGTGCCAGCAGTCGCCGGGACAGAGAACAAGAGACCCAGTACTTC	15	-	TRBV28	TRBJ2-5	TRBD1
CASSQVNRDNEQYF	TGTGCCAGCAGCCAAGTCAACAGGGACAACGAGCAGTACTTC	14	-	TRBV4-2	TRBJ2-7	-
CASSEPTTGNEQFF	TGTGCCAGCAGTGAGCCGACTACTGGCAATGAGCAGTTCTTC	14	once	TRBV6-1	TRBJ2-1	-
CASSLTRVSYEQYF	TGTGCCAGCAGCTTAACACGGGTTTCCTACGAGCAGTACTTC	14	-	TRBV11-2	TRBJ2-7	-
CASRSDRSPYEQYF	TGTGCCAGCAGATCAGACAGGTCCCCCTACGAGCAGTACTTC	14	-	TRBV27	TRBJ2-7	-
CASSFRTGGHNEQFF	TGTGCCAGCAGCTTTAGGACGGGGGGCCACAATGAGCAGTTCTTC	15	-	TRBV5-6	TRBJ2-1	-
CASSEGWTGANEKLFF	TGTGCCAGCAGTGAAGGATGGACAGGGGCTAATGAAAAACTGTTTTTT	16	-	TRBV2	TRBJ1-4	TRBD1
CASSPQIGTGTRGGYGYTF	TGTGCCAGCAGTCCTCAAATAGGGACCGGGACCAGGGGTGGGTATGGCTACACCTTC	19	-	TRBV6-6	TRBJ1-2	-
CAGRTGYGYTF	TGTGCCGGCCGGACAGGGTATGGCTACACCTTC	11	-	TRBV6-5	TRBJ1-2	TRBD1
CASSPWDGRGNSPLHF	TGTGCCAGCTCACCATGGGACGGCCGGGGGAATTCACCCCTCCACTTT	16	-	TRBV18	TRBJ1-6	-
CASSITGDAGELFF	TGTGCCAGCAGTATAACGGGAGACGCCGGGGAGCTGTTTTTT	14	once	TRBV6-5	TRBJ2-2	-
CASSATSGSSTDTQYF	TGCGCCAGCAGCGCGACTAGCGGCTCTAGCACAGATACGCAGTATTTT	16	-	TRBV5-1	TRBJ2-3	TRBD2
CASRRYAVGLDQPQHF	TGTGCCAGCAGGAGGTACGCGGTGGGTTTGGATCAGCCCCAGCATTTT	16	once	TRBV27	TRBJ1-5	-
CASSGGLAGGFAGELFF	TGTGCCAGCAGCGGAGGACTAGCGGGAGGGTTCGCCGGGGAGCTGTTTTTT	17	-	TRBV7-9	TRBJ2-2	TRBD2
CASSLATGANYGYTF	TGTGCCAGCAGCTTAGCGACAGGGGCGAACTATGGCTACACCTTC	15	-	TRBV7-8	TRBJ1-2	TRBD1
CASSRTGGAETQYF	TGTGCCAGCAGCCGTACAGGGGGCGCGGAGACCCAGTACTTC	14	-	TRBV11-1	TRBJ2-5	TRBD1